This TCR beta chain derives from a study of vaccination and CD4 T cells after COVID-19 (dated by TCRdb to the early 2020s). The study in broad terms: Every convalescent patient had a positive nasal swab PCR test for SARS-CoV-2, with mild disease in eight to ten patients and severe disease in one. The convalescent cohort included six males and four females, with two Hispanic individuals, seven Caucasians, two Asians and one multiracial person. Two doses of either the Pfizer-BioNTech BNT162b2 vaccine (n=8) or the Moderna mRNA-1273 vaccine (n=2) were administered to participants. Post-COVID blood samples from convalescent patients were collected a median of around 100 days after diagnosis, with a range of about 30 to 170 days. Post-vaccine blood samples were obtained a median of roughly 75 days after the second vaccine dose, with a range of about 13 to 250 days. Overlapping spike peptide pools from SARS-CoV-2 and from the common cold coronaviruses HCoV-NL63, HCoV-OC43 and HCoV-229E were used as culture stimuli. In control cultures, a CEFX viral epitope pool was used as positive control, an HIV-1 Nef peptide pool was used as negative control, or no peptide was added. In roughly 11 COVID-19 convalescent patients and 4 infection-naive healthy vaccine recipients, the spike-specific CD4+ TCR repertoire before mRNA vaccination was compared with the repertoire after mRNA vaccination.

In the case of this clonotype: Its target antigen remains unknown. Within one base of it there is no much larger clone, and no base qualities were kept.

From its cysteine to its phenylalanine, the CDR3 spans 12 amino acids. Solely the CDR3 DNA is kept, with 36 bases framed from the first base. The trim is 2 bases for V and 5 bases for J, with a gap of 8 bases between the germline ends. Results and caveats for the whole study, not just this receptor: The median count of SARS-CoV-2-reactive clonotypes went up from 21 after infection to around 38 after vaccination, although the change was not significant. Among the post-vaccine SARS-CoV-2-reactive clones in convalescent patients, a median about 89% showed up only after vaccination, which suggests vaccine-specific priming. Of the vaccine-specific clones found in convalescent patients, nearly all (304 of 307) were mono-reactive for SARS-CoV-2 spike instead of being cross-reactive with common cold coronaviruses. The number of convalescent patients in the study was relatively small, and the study did not examine early timepoints following natural infection.

Libraries were made using PCR. TCR sequencing of DNA from cultured CD4+ T cells used the Oncomine TCR Beta short-read assay at the Johns Hopkins FTIC core. The QIAamp micro DNA kit was used to extract genomic DNA from the cultured CD4+ T cells. Oncomine TCR Beta libraries from cultured CD4+ T cells were pooled using unique dual indexes and sequenced on an Illumina iSeq 100. The paper's data handling went like this. Non-productive sequences were filtered out, and CDR3s that did not start with C, did not end with F or W, or were shorter than 7 amino acids were discarded. The MANAFEST web application identified antigen-specific clonotypes by comparing peptide-stimulated wells against reference wells and other culture wells. For a clone to be called positive, the clone needed an FDR below 0.05, an odds ratio above 5, and a productive frequency above 0.1% in at least two of three replicate wells. A clonotype was classed as cross-reactive if the clonotype showed significant expansion both in SARS-CoV-2 spike wells and in at least one common cold coronavirus spike condition. Using R version 3.6.1, CDR3 homology was evaluated through Levenshtein distances (stringdist) along with unrooted phylogenetic trees (ape). TCRdb cleaned the public reads at Q25 with fastp, built clones with MiXCR and kept in-frame beta chains. CDR3 protein duplicates are merged, each entry listing the most common genes and DNA. These V and J calls derive from TCRdb rather than the authors' analysis. A total of almost 20,000 distinct CDR3 sequences appear in this sample, around 50% of them only once. Together, the top ten hold around 10% of the sample.

The meaning of the sample's treatment or condition label: approximately nine-day PBMC culture with coronavirus spike peptide pools or control peptides (ViraFEST assay). The ViraFEST assay, used in the study, expanded antigen-specific T cells with peptide pools and then identified the expanded clonotypes through TCR sequencing. The convalescent patients' positive SARS-CoV-2 PCR tests were from March to December 2020, which was before the Alpha, Beta and Delta variants emerged in the United States. Two million PBMCs per well were cultured in IMDM with roughly 4.8% human AB serum and roughly 10 IU/ml IL-2, plus 10 ug/ml peptide pools. On days 3 and 7, half of the culture medium was replaced with fresh IL-2-containing medium. CD4+ T cells were isolated after approximately ten days of culture through negative selection using the EasySep CD4+ T cell isolation kit. Ficoll-Paque Plus gradient centrifugation was used to isolate PBMCs from whole blood, and the isolated PBMCs were then either used fresh or cryopreserved at -140C. In general, triplicate wells were set up for every culture condition.

The rearrangement joined TRBV5-3 to TRBJ2-7; too little of a D gene remains to name it. TRBV5-3 is an ORF, and what it does is uncertain. Sequences were obtained from CD4+ T cells from blood, cultured in vitro. The sequence came from a human donor who had recovered from COVID-19. CDR3 region: CARSFCHHEQYF. The nucleotide sequence is given as TGTGCCAGAAGCTTTTGTCACCACGAGCAGTACTTC.